The following is a T cell receptor (beta chain) sequence with its context. Its antigen is unknown. The libraries of TRB cDNA were constructed through 5' RACE using UMI labels. TCRdb re-called the 5' RACE reads and gives one entry per CDR3 protein, without DNA. Its table lists roughly 110,000 distinct CDR3 sequences. Phenotypically, naive CD8+ T cells corresponded to CD45RO-CCR7+CD27+CD95-. The source of the sample is a study of CXCR3-negative and CXCR3-positive naive CD8 T cells. Overall study findings and caveats: Similar TRBV-TRBJ usage characterized naive CXCR3-negative and CXCR3-positive cells; memory cells differed. Naive subsets had comparable surface CD5; TCR strength was inferred from TRB CDR3 properties. The study found more hydrophobic TRB CDR3s in CXCR3-positive naive cells than in CXCR3-negative naive cells. For memory CD8+ cells diversity was much lower, but both naive subsets had comparably high diversity.

Germline V lookup: CDR1 DFQATT, CDR2 SNEGSKA (reference sequence). This CDR3 has 13 amino acids. Sample: naive CXCR3+ CD8+ T cells from blood. The subset is: CD45RO-CCR7+CD27+CD95- naive CD8+ T cells expressing CXCR3 (TNR3+). J is TRBJ2-3 and V is TRBV20-1. This TCR came from a human donor in good health. Some clones in this sample may be carry-over from other donors' samples. The CDR3 is CSARDPIRNTQYF.